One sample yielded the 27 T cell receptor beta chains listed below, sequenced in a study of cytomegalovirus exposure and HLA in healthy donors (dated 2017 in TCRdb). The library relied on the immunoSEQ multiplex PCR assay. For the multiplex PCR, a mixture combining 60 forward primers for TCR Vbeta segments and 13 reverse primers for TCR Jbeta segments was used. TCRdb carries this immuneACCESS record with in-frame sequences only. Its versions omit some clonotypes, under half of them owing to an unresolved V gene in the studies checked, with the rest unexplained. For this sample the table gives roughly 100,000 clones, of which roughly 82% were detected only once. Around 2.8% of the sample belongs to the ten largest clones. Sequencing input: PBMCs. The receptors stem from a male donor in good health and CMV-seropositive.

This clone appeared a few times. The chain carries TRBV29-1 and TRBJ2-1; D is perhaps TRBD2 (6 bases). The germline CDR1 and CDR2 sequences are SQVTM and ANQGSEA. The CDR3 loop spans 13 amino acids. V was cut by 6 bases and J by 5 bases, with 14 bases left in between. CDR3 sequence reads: CSVGLPLHNEQFF. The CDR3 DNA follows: TGCAGCGTGGGACTCCCCCTACACAATGAGCAGTTCTTC.

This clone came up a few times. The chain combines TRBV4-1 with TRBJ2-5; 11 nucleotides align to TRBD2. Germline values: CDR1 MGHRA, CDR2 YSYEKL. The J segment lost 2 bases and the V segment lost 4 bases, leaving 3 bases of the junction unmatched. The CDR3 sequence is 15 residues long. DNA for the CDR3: TGCGCCAGCAGCCCAACTAGCGGGGGTCAAGAGACCCAGTACTTC. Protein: CASSPTSGGQETQYF.

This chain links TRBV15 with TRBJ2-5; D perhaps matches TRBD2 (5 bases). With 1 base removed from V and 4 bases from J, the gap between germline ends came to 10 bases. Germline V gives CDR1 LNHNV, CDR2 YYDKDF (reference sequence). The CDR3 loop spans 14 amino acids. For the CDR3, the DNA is TGTGCCACCAGCAGAGCCGATCGGGGAGAGACCCAGTACTTC. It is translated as CATSRADRGETQYF. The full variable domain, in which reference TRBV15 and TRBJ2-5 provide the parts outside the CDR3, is DAMVIQNPRYQVTQFGKPVTLSCSQTLNHNVMYWYQQKSSQAPKLLFHYYDKDFNNEADTPDNFQSRRPNTSFCFLDIRSPGLGDTAMYLCATSRADRGETQYFGPGTRLLVL.

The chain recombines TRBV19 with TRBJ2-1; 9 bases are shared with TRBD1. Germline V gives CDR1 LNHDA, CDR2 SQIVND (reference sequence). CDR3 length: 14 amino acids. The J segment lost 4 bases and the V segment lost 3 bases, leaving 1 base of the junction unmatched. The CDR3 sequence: CASSMGTGYNEQFF. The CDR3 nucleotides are TGTGCCAGTAGTATGGGGACAGGGTACAATGAGCAGTTCTTC.

CDR3 loop: CASSLWVGVAYEQYF. In nucleotides, the CDR3 is TGTGCCAGCAGTTTATGGGTGGGAGTGGCCTACGAGCAGTACTTC. The chain has TRBV27 and TRBJ2-7; tentatively, D is TRBD2 (5 bases). CDR1 and CDR2 from the germline V gene are MNHEY and SMNVEV (reference sequence). The CDR3 consists of 15 residues. Trimming removed 1 base from V and 2 bases from J, with 12 bases in between.

This CDR3 reads CASTTGSSGEQYF. Here the CDR3 DNA reads TGTGCCAGCACGACCGGGTCATCGGGCGAGCAGTACTTC. The genes are TRBV6-6 and TRBJ2-7; D is uncertain. The CDR3 has 13 amino acids. V was shortened by 7 bases and J by 6 bases, with 16 bases between the two germline ends. The germline gives CDR1 MNHNY, CDR2 SVGAGI (reference sequence).

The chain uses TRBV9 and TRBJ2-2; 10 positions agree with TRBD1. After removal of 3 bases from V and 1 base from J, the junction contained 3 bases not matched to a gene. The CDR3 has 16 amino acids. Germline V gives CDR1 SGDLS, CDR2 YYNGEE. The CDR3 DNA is TGTGCCAGCAGCGGGGACAGGGGTGAGAACACCGGGGAGCTGTTTTTT. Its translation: CASSGDRGENTGELFF.

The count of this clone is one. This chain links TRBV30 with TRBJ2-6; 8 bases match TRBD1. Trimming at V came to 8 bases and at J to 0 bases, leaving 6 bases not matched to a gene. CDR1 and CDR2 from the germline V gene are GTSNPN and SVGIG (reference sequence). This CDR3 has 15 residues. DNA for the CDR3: TGTGCCGGCCGGGACAGGAGCTCTGGGGCCAACGTCCTGACTTTC. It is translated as CAGRDRSSGANVLTF.

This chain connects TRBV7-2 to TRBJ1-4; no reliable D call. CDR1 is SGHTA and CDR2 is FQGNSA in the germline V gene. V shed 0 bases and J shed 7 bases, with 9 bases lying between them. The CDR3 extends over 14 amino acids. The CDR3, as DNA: TGTGCCAGCAGCTTAGCCGGGGTTCCTGAAAAACTGTTTTTT. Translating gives CASSLAGVPEKLFF.

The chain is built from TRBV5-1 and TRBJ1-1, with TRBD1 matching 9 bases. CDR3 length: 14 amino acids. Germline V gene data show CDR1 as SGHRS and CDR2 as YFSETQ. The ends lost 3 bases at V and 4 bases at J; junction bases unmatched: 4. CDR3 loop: CASSYATGGTEAFF. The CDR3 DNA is TGCGCCAGCAGCTACGCGACAGGGGGCACTGAAGCTTTCTTT.

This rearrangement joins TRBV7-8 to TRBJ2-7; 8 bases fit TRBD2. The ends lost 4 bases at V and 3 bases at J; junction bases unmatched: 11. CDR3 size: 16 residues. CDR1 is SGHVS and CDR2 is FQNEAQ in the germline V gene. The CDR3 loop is CASSSPNSGGLYEQYF. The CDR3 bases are TGTGCCAGCAGCTCACCAAACAGCGGGGGTCTCTACGAGCAGTACTTC. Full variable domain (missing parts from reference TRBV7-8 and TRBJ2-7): GAGVSQSPRYKVAKRGQDVALRCDPISGHVSLFWYQQALGQGPEFLTYFQNEAQLDKSGLPSDRFFAERPEGSVSTLKIQRTQQEDSAVYLCASSSPNSGGLYEQYFGPGTRLTVT.

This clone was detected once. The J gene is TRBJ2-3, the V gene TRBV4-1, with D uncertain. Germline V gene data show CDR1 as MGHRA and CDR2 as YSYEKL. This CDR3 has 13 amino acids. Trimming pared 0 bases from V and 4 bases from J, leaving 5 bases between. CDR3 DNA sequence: TGCGCCAGCAGCCAAGATACACCAGATACGCAGTATTTT. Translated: CASSQDTPDTQYF.

The CDR3 loop is CASSLDPSGGDTQYF. As DNA, the CDR3 is TGTGCCAGCAGCCTCGACCCTAGCGGGGGGGATACGCAGTATTTT. The chain links TRBV7-6 to TRBJ2-3; 11 bases are a match to TRBD2. CDR1 is SGHVS and CDR2 is FNYEAQ in the germline V gene. The CDR3 contains 15 residues. J was trimmed by 6 bases and V by 5 bases; bases with no gene match: 7.

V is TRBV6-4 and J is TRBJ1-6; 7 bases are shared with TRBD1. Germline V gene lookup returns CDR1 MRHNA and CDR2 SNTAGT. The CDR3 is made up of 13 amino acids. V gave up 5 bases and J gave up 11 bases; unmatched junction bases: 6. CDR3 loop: CASSFTTGAPLHF. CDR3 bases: TGTGCCAGCAGTTTTACCACAGGGGCACCCCTCCACTTT.

This CDR3 is CASSPQGGNEKLFF. The DNA for the CDR3 is TGTGCCAGCAGCCCACAGGGCGGGAATGAAAAACTGTTTTTT. The chain uses TRBV7-9 and TRBJ1-4, with a possible D match to TRBD1 (6 bases). The germline V and J ends were trimmed by 5 bases and 5 bases, with 12 bases remaining between them. The CDR3 is 14 residues long. Germline V gene data show CDR1 as SEHNR and CDR2 as FQNEAQ (reference sequence).

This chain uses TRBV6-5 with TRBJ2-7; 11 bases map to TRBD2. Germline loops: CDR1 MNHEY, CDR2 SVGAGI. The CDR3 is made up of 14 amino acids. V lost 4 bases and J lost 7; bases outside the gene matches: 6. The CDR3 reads CASSLTSGAGEQYF. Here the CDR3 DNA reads TGTGCCAGCAGTTTGACTAGCGGGGCTGGTGAGCAGTACTTC.

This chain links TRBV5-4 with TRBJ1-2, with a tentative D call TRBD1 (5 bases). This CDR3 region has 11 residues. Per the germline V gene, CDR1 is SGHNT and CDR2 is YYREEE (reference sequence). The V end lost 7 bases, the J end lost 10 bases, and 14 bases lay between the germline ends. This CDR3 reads CASRRDSLYTF. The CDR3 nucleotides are TGTGCCAGCCGCCGCGACAGTCTCTACACCTTC.

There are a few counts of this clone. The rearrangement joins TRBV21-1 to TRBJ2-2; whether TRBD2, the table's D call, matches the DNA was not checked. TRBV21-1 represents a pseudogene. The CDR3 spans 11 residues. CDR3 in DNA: TGTGCCAGCCACGGGTCCGGGGAGCTGTTTTTT. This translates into CASHGSGELFF.

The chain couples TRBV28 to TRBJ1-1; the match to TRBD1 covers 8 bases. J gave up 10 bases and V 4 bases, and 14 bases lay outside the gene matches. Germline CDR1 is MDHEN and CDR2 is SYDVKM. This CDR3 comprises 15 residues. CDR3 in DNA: TGTGCCAGCAGTTCTCCGGGACAGGCCCATCTGGGAGCTTTCTTT. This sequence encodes CASSSPGQAHLGAFF. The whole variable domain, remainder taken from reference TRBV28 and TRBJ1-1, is DVKVTQSSRYLVKRTGEKVFLECVQDMDHENMFWYRQDPGLGLRLIYFSYDVKMKEKGDIPEGYSVSREKKERFSLILESASTNQTSMYLCASSSPGQAHLGAFFGQGTRLTVV.

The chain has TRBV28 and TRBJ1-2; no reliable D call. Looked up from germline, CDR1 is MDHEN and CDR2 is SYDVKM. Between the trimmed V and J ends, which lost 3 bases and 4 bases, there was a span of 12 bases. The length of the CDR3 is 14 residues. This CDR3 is CASSFVPGGYGYTF. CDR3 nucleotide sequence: TGTGCCAGCAGTTTCGTACCCGGCGGCTATGGCTACACCTTC.

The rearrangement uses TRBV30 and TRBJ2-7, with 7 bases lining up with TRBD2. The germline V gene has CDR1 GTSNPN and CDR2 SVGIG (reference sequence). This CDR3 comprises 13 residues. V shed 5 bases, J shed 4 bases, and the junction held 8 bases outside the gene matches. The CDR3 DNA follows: TGTGCCTGGGGCCGGGACTACCAATACGAGCAGTACTTC. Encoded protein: CAWGRDYQYEQYF.

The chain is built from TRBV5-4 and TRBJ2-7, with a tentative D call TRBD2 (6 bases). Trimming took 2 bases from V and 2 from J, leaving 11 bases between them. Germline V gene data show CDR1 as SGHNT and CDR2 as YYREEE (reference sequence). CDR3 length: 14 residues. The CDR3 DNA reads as TGTGCCAGCAGCTTTTTGGAGGGAACCTACGAGCAGTACTTC. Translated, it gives CASSFLEGTYEQYF.

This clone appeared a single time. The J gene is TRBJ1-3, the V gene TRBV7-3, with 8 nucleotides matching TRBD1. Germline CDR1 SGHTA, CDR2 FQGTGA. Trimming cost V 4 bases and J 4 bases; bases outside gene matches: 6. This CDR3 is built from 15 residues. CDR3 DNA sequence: TGTGCCAGCAGCTCTCAGGACAGGGTCGGAAACACCATATATTTT. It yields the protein CASSSQDRVGNTIYF.

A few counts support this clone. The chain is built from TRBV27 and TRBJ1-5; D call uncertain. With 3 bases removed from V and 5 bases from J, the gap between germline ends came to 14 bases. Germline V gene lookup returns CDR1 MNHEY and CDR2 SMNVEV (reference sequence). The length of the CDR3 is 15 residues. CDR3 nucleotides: TGTGCCAGCAGTTTTCGTGGCCTAGGTCATCAGCCCCAGCATTTT. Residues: CASSFRGLGHQPQHF.

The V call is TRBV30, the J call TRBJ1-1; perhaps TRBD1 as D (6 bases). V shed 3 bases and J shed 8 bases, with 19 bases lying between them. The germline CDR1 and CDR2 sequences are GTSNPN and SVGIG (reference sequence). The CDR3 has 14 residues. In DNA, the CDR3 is TGTGCCTGGAGGGAACCCAACAGGGTCAGAGAAGCTTTCTTT. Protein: CAWREPNRVREAFF.

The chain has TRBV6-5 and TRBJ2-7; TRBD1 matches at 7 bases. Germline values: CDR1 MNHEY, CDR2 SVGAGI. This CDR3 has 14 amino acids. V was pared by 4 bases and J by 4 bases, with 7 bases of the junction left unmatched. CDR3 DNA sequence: TGTGCCAGCAGTTCCGCCGACAGGGCTTACGAGCAGTACTTC. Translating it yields CASSSADRAYEQYF.

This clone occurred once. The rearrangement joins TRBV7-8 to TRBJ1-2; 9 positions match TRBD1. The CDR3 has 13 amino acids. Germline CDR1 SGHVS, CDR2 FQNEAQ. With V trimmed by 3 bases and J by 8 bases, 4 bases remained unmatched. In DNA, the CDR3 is TGTGCCAGCAGCTTCACAGGGGGCCTGGGCTACACCTTC. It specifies CASSFTGGLGYTF.